Reported below is one TCR beta chain. What this receptor recognizes is not known. Qualities for individual bases were not recorded, and no much larger clone is one base off. This sample is part of a study of T cells after yellow fever vaccination (dated by TCRdb to about 2019). For the study in its entirety: The SMART-Seq v4 Ultra Low Input RNA kit was used to prepare libraries from fractions with low cell numbers. Bulk TCR alpha and beta repertoires were sequenced longitudinally to track T-cell clones before and after primary and booster YFV17D yellow fever vaccination. The cohort comprised two healthy male donors, one aged 18 to 29 and one aged 30 to 40 years. Blood was drawn at multiple timepoints before and after primary and secondary immunization, with bulk PBMC replicates and cell subsets isolated.

Sample treatment or condition, as interpreted from the label and publication: live attenuated yellow fever vaccine strain. A standard Ficoll-Paque protocol was used to isolate PBMCs from peripheral blood. CD4 and CD8 T-cell fractions were isolated with Dynabeads CD4 and CD8 positive selection kits. TriZol was used to extract RNA from bulk PBMCs, CD4 and CD8 fractions, and dextramer-positive and dextramer-negative fractions. The junction shows trimming of 5 bases on V and 2 bases on J, plus 9 bases between the germline ends. CDR3 length: 14 amino acids, cysteine to phenylalanine. Only the CDR3 portion is preserved as DNA: 42 bases, with reading frame beginning at the first base. CDR1 and CDR2, looked up from the germline V gene (reference sequence), are PRHDT and FYEKMQ. The study at large found these results: The study included only two donors, which limits how far the findings can be generalized. A small share of clonotypes was detected in both CD4 and CD8 compartments, with the overlap likely arising from convergent recombination. After the booster, most clones that had expanded after primary vaccination were detected again (roughly 96% of CD4 and roughly nine tenths of CD8), suggesting broad maintenance of memory. Computational filtering was required because FACS-sorted repertoires could contain abundant contaminating clonotypes from the bulk population. The secondary T-cell response was found to be weaker but faster than the primary response, with a peak reached on day 5 rather than on day 15.

Reads for this sample came from an Illumina NovaSeq 6000. TCR cDNA was synthesized by 5'RACE template switching, which introduced a universal primer site and unique molecular identifiers. Priming for cDNA synthesis came from both the TCR alpha and TCR beta constant segments. Two PCR steps were used to amplify libraries, with sample barcodes and sequencing adapters being added in the second step. Sequencing of libraries was done on Illumina HiSeq 2500 (2x100 bp) or NovaSeq (2x150 bp). The original methods were these. MIGEC was used to demultiplex reads and collapse the reads into UMI consensus sequences, and MiXCR was used for V(D)J alignment. Clonotypes responding to the vaccine were identified with edgeR on replicate PBMC samples, with the criteria of FDR below 0.01 and a log2 fold change above 5 up to day 15. Each bulk clonotype received a CD4 or CD8 identity based on whether the sequenced CD4 or CD8 repertoire contained that clonotype at higher abundance. TCRdb applied fastp at Q25 and MiXCR to the public reads, then kept only in-frame beta chains. Every distinct CDR3 protein forms one entry, paired with its most common genes and DNA. The V and J calls reflect TCRdb's pipeline rather than the authors' work. The sample data list approximately 93,000 distinct CDR3 sequences, and under 7% of these were observed just once. Roughly 39% of the sample is taken by the ten largest.

Recombination linked TRBV13 to TRBJ2-2, with the D gene too uncertain to name. The sequence was obtained from a man younger than 35 who received the YFV17D yellow fever vaccine. The sequencing here drew on CD8+ T cells sorted from PBMCs, taken 10 days after the yellow fever booster vaccination. The base sequence is TGTGCCAGCAGCGGAACAGATAACACCGGGGAGCTGTTTTTT. It encodes CASSGTDNTGELFF.